What follows is one T cell receptor (beta chain) and its context. Antigen specificity is unknown. Generated by immunoSEQ multiplex PCR, the TCRdb table keeps only in-frame clones and is missing some. The sample lists about 1,400 clones, around 23% seen once, with more than 8.5% in the top ten. This record comes from a study of T cells in localized non-small cell lung cancer. Whole-study findings and limits: Of the top 100 tumor clones, median roughly 60 were in adjacent lung, approximately 29 among its top 100.

V lost 5 bases, J lost 4 bases, and 17 bases lay in between. Germline V CDR1 and CDR2: MNHGY, SAAAGT. The CDR3 has 15 residues. Atypia-free adjacent lung was sampled at least 2 cm beyond the tumor margin. The input for sequencing was normal lung tissue next to the tumor, taken before any cancer treatment. This TCR was recovered from a male donor aged 60 or older with stage I lung adenocarcinoma. The chain carries TRBV6-8 and TRBJ1-2; weak D call: TRBD1 (5 bases). The CDR3 protein is CASSEGLRQVYGYTF. CDR3 in DNA: TGTGCCAGCAGTGAGGGACTCAGGCAGGTCTATGGCTACACCTTC.